This entry lists 29 T cell receptor beta chains sequenced from one sample in a study of T cell responses to AZD1222 COVID-19 vaccine (dated by TCRdb to the early 2020s). The library was generated by the immunoSEQ multiplex PCR assay. In its TCRdb copy, this immuneACCESS table keeps in-frame sequences only and misses some clones. Where compared with another copy, unresolved V genes explain less than half of these, and the others have no known cause. Within this sample are around 100,000 clones, with around 85% of them counted one time only. The ten largest clonotypes hold 4.5% to 5% of the sample. The sample's time point label, decoded: about 28 days (+/-7) after the second vaccine dose. The sequencing here drew on peripheral blood, taken 28 days after the second AZD1222 dose. The receptors come from an adult who received the AZD1222 COVID-19 vaccine.

This chain connects TRBV5-1 to TRBJ1-2; 7 nucleotides line up with TRBD1. V dropped 0 bases and J dropped 4; count of bases not matched to a gene: 0. Germline CDR1 and CDR2: SGHRS and YFSETQ. This CDR3 has 13 amino acids. CDR3 sequence reads: CASSLEGAYGYTF. CDR3 bases: TGCGCCAGCAGCTTGGAGGGGGCCTATGGCTACACCTTC.

Details on this clone: Its ends do not fully match the called genes, so a read error is possible. This rearrangement joins TRBV5-6 to TRBJ2-3; 11 nucleotides agree with TRBD2. Per the germline V gene, CDR1 is SGHDT and CDR2 is YYEEEE. CDR3 length: 14 amino acids. In DNA, the CDR3 is TGTGCCAGCAGCTTGGCCGGGGGACTAGCGGAACCTATTTTT. This translates into CASSLAGGLAEPIF. The whole variable domain, filled in from reference TRBV5-6 and TRBJ2-3, reads DAGVTQSPTHLIKTRGQQVTLRCSPKSGHDTVSWYQQALGQGPQFIFQYYEEEERQRGNFPDRFSGHQFPNYSSELNVNALLLGDSALYLCASSLAGGLAEPIFGPGTRLTVL.

The rearrangement links TRBV7-2 to TRBJ2-2, with TRBD1 matching over 8 bases. Germline trimming cut 4 bases from V and 8 bases from J; bases unmatched to any gene: 9. The CDR3 contains 15 residues. In germline, CDR1 is SGHTA, CDR2 FQGNSA. Written as DNA, the CDR3 is TGTGCCAGCAGCTCAGGACAGGGTTCGACGGGGGAGCTGTTTTTT. Translation gives CASSSGQGSTGELFF.

J is TRBJ2-7 and V is TRBV7-2; D perhaps matches TRBD1 (6 bases). Germline assignment: CDR1 SGHTA and CDR2 FQGNSA. Trimming pared 3 bases from V and 2 bases from J, leaving 11 bases between. This CDR3 is built from 14 residues. CDR3: CASSFYRVAYEQYF. CDR3 sequence (DNA): TGTGCCAGCAGCTTCTACAGGGTTGCCTACGAGCAGTACTTC.

This clone was observed a handful of times. The V and J genes are TRBV11-3 and TRBJ2-7; weak D call: TRBD1 (5 bases). The germline V gene encodes CDR1 SGHNT and CDR2 YENEEA. With 0 bases removed from V and 6 bases from J, the gap between germline ends came to 6 bases. CDR3 length: 12 amino acids. CDR3 loop: CASSLDRAEQYF. In DNA, the CDR3 is TGTGCCAGCAGCTTAGACAGGGCCGAGCAGTACTTC. Full variable domain (missing parts from reference TRBV11-3 and TRBJ2-7): EAGVVQSPRYKIIEKKQPVAFWCNPISGHNTLYWYLQNLGQGPELLIRYENEEAVDDSQLPKDRFSAERLKGVDSTLKIQPAELGDSAVYLCASSLDRAEQYFGPGTRLTVT.

The chain carries TRBV30 and TRBJ1-2, with D unclear. Germline CDR1 is GTSNPN and CDR2 is SVGIG (reference sequence). This CDR3 contains 14 residues. Trimming cost V 4 bases and J 1 base, with 13 bases left between them. The CDR3 DNA sequence: TGTGCCTGGAACCTAAGGGCTCTTAACTATGGCTACACCTTC. Translated: CAWNLRALNYGYTF. The full variable domain, its missing parts supplied by reference TRBV30 and TRBJ1-2, is SQTIHQWPATLVQPVGSPLSLECTVEGTSNPNLYWYRQAAGRGLQLLFYSVGIGQISSEVPQNLSASRPQDRQFILSSKKLLLSDSGFYLCAWNLRALNYGYTFGSGTRLTVV.

The V gene is TRBV11-3, the J gene TRBJ2-3; 7 bases agree with TRBD1. Per the germline V gene, CDR1 is SGHNT and CDR2 is YENEEA. V gave up 3 bases and J gave up 0 bases; unmatched junction bases: 0. The CDR3 consists of 14 residues. The CDR3: CASSLDRSTDTQYF. The CDR3 nucleotides are TGTGCCAGCAGCTTGGACAGGAGCACAGATACGCAGTATTTT.

This chain uses TRBV29-1 with TRBJ1-2; 7 bases agree with TRBD1. The CDR3 spans 14 residues. J gave up 4 bases and V 5 bases, and 10 bases lay outside the gene matches. The germline V gene encodes CDR1 SQVTM and CDR2 ANQGSEA. The CDR3 sequence: CSVSRDSDLYGYTF. The DNA for the CDR3 is TGCAGCGTTTCCCGGGACAGCGATCTCTATGGCTACACCTTC.

The rearrangement links TRBV2 to TRBJ1-1, with a tentative D call TRBD1 (5 bases). The germline CDR1 and CDR2 sequences are SNHLY and FYNNEI. The V and J ends lost 6 bases and 1 base respectively, with 15 bases between them. The CDR3 consists of 15 residues. CDR3 protein: CASRLARTTNTEAFF. The CDR3 DNA sequence: TGTGCCAGCAGGTTAGCGAGGACAACGAACACTGAAGCTTTCTTT.

The chain links TRBV11-2 to TRBJ2-6; D is undetermined. This CDR3 spans 15 amino acids. V lost 0 bases, J lost 1 base, and 4 bases lay in between. Germline assignment: CDR1 SGHAT and CDR2 FQNNGV. CDR3: CASSLDGSGANVLTF. The CDR3 coding sequence is TGTGCCAGCAGCTTAGATGGTTCTGGGGCCAACGTCCTGACTTTC.

The chain has TRBV11-2 and TRBJ2-7, with 7 bases lining up with TRBD2. The ends lost 1 base at V and 4 bases at J; junction bases unmatched: 4. This CDR3 comprises 14 residues. In germline, CDR1 is SGHAT, CDR2 FQNNGV. The CDR3 DNA is TGTGCCAGCAGCTTAGCGGGGGGTCGATACGAGCAGTACTTC. Translating it yields CASSLAGGRYEQYF.

The rearrangement joins TRBV19 to TRBJ2-2; 8 nucleotides match TRBD1. This CDR3 is built from 13 residues. Germline CDR1 and CDR2: LNHDA and SQIVND (reference sequence). The V gene end was trimmed by 5 bases and the J gene end by 7 bases; junction bases not matched to a gene: 3. CDR3 protein: CASSPDRGGELFF. The CDR3 nucleotides are TGTGCCAGTAGTCCTGACAGGGGCGGGGAGCTGTTTTTT.

The chain employs TRBV5-8 and TRBJ1-1, with 10 bases fitting TRBD1. V was clipped by 3 bases and J by 7 bases; unmatched bases: 3. CDR3 length: 13 amino acids. The germline V gene has CDR1 SGHTS and CDR2 YDEGEE. In DNA form, the CDR3 reads TGTGCCAGCAGCTATGGACAGGGGGATGAAGCTTTCTTT. Amino acids: CASSYGQGDEAFF.

J is TRBJ2-7 and V is TRBV3-1 (or the pseudogene TRBV3-2), with 7 nucleotides matching TRBD2. CDR3 length equals 15 residues. In germline, CDR1 is LGHDT, CDR2 YNNKEL (reference sequence). J lost 2 bases, V lost 0 bases, and 4 bases had no gene match. The CDR3 loop reads CASSQDPGLPYEQYF. The CDR3 DNA sequence: TGTGCCAGCAGCCAAGACCCGGGACTACCCTACGAGCAGTACTTC.

Only one count was recorded for this clone. The chain joins TRBV5-6 to TRBJ2-5; unclear D gene. Germline CDR1 reads SGHDT; CDR2 reads YYEEEE. The V gene lost 7 bases and the J gene lost 3 bases, with 10 bases spanning the gap. The CDR3 contains 12 residues. For the CDR3, the DNA is TGTGCCAGCTCATTTGGGGAAGAGACCCAGTACTTC. It codes for CASSFGEETQYF.

The V call is TRBV24-1, the J call TRBJ2-2; D unresolved. Trimming stripped 5 bases from V and 6 bases from J, with 18 bases between. Germline V CDR1 and CDR2: KGHDR, SFDVKD. The CDR3 has 16 amino acids. The CDR3 loop reads CATSGRVVFGPGELFF. DNA for the CDR3: TGTGCCACCAGTGGCCGGGTAGTATTTGGGCCCGGGGAGCTGTTTTTT.

The V call is TRBV28, the J call TRBJ2-7; D is perhaps TRBD1 (6 bases). Germline V gives CDR1 MDHEN, CDR2 SYDVKM. Trimming stripped 3 bases from V and 3 bases from J, with 12 bases between. The CDR3 runs to 14 residues. The chain's CDR3 is CASSFPGQHYEQYF. The CDR3 coding sequence is TGTGCCAGCAGTTTCCCCGGACAGCACTACGAGCAGTACTTC.

V and J are TRBV14 and TRBJ2-1; D not resolved. Germline-derived CDR1 and CDR2 are SGHDN and FVKESK. This CDR3 is built from 14 residues. With 1 base removed from V and 2 bases from J, the gap between germline ends came to 6 bases. For the CDR3, the DNA is TGTGCCAGCAGCCAAGTCTTGGCCTACAATGAGCAGTTCTTC. It encodes CASSQVLAYNEQFF.

V and J are TRBV28 and TRBJ2-5; D remains unclear. In germline, CDR1 is MDHEN, CDR2 SYDVKM. Deletions cut 4 bases from V and 3 bases from J, with 9 bases between. CDR3 length equals 13 residues. The CDR3 region has the DNA TGTGCCAGCAGTTACGGTGGGGAAGAGACCCAGTACTTC. Protein sequence: CASSYGGEETQYF.

The rearrangement joins TRBV5-1 to TRBJ1-3; tentative D call: TRBD1 (5 bases). The V and J ends lost 4 bases and 0 bases respectively, with 8 bases between them. Germline V gives CDR1 SGHRS, CDR2 YFSETQ. This CDR3 is 14 amino acids long. CDR3 sequence: CASSTGGSGNTIYF. The CDR3 DNA follows: TGCGCCAGCAGCACCGGGGGCTCTGGAAACACCATATATTTT.

CDR3 coding DNA: TGTGCCACCAGTGATTATGGCAGGGAGAGGGCCCAGTACTTC. It is translated as CATSDYGRERAQYF. V and J are TRBV24-1 and TRBJ2-5; the D call may be TRBD1 or TRBD2 (5 bases each). Trimming pared 2 bases from V and 9 bases from J, leaving 15 bases between. This CDR3 region has 14 residues. The germline CDR1 and CDR2 sequences are KGHDR and SFDVKD.

CDR3 loop: CASSKPGLATDEQFF. As DNA, the CDR3 is TGTGCCAGCAGTAAGCCGGGACTAGCCACGGATGAGCAGTTCTTC. The chain links TRBV28 to TRBJ2-1; TRBD2 agrees at 9 bases. The V gene's germline CDR1 is MDHEN and CDR2 SYDVKM. The junction had 10 bases not matched to a gene; V was cut back by 5 bases and J by 8 bases. This CDR3 is built from 15 residues.

V usage is TRBV9 and J usage is TRBJ2-5; 8 positions agree with TRBD2. The CDR3 has 16 residues. V was pared by 0 bases and J by 5 bases, with 9 bases of the junction left unmatched. Germline CDR1 SGDLS, CDR2 YYNGEE. The chain's CDR3 is CASSVENGRAGETQYF. The CDR3, as DNA: TGTGCCAGCAGCGTAGAAAACGGGAGGGCCGGTGAGACCCAGTACTTC.

The gene calls are TRBV5-1 and TRBJ2-5, with 7 bases that match TRBD2. Germline loops: CDR1 SGHRS, CDR2 YFSETQ. Unmatched junction bases numbered 7, after V lost 3 bases and J lost 5 bases. This CDR3 has 14 amino acids. CDR3 sequence (DNA): TGCGCCAGCAGCTCGGGACTACCGGCCGAGACCCAGTACTTC. Translating it yields CASSSGLPAETQYF.

This clone has just one count. The rearrangement uses TRBV6-5 and TRBJ2-1; 8 nucleotides match TRBD2. The CDR3 runs 15 residues. In germline, CDR1 is MNHEY, CDR2 SVGAGI. The V and J ends lost 4 bases and 3 bases, in that order; junction bases with no gene match: 5. CDR3 DNA sequence: TGTGCCAGCAGTTTACTAGCGGTAGGCTACAATGAGCAGTTCTTC. This translates into CASSLLAVGYNEQFF.

The V call is TRBV5-6, the J call TRBJ1-2; TRBD1 matches 9 bases. The CDR3 sequence is 14 residues long. The J segment lost 8 bases and the V segment lost 2 bases, leaving 7 bases of the junction unmatched. Germline-derived CDR1 and CDR2 are SGHDT and YYEEEE. This CDR3 is CASSFTGTGSGYTF. CDR3 coding DNA: TGTGCCAGCAGCTTTACCGGGACAGGGAGCGGCTACACCTTC.

The sample holds one count of this clone. This chain uses TRBV15 with TRBJ2-1; 12 nucleotides line up with TRBD2. Germline V gene data show CDR1 as LNHNV and CDR2 as YYDKDF (reference sequence). J was trimmed by 7 bases and V by 3 bases; bases with no gene match: 10. The CDR3 loop spans 17 amino acids. CDR3 residues: CATSSSGLAGLMNEQFF. The CDR3 DNA reads TGTGCCACCAGCAGCTCCGGACTAGCGGGACTTATGAATGAGCAGTTCTTC.

This chain joins TRBV7-9 and TRBJ2-1, with a possible D match to TRBD2 (6 bases). CDR1 is SEHNR, CDR2 FQNEAQ, per germline (reference sequence). V gave up 0 bases and J gave up 4 bases, with 7 bases separating them. The length of the CDR3 is 14 residues. The CDR3 reads CASSLAGGYNEQFF. The CDR3 region has the DNA TGTGCCAGCAGCTTAGCGGGAGGATACAATGAGCAGTTCTTC.

The chain joins TRBV3-1 (or the pseudogene TRBV3-2) to TRBJ1-3; D is possibly TRBD1 (5 bases). CDR3 length: 14 residues. Germline V gives CDR1 LGHDT, CDR2 YNNKEL (reference sequence). Trimming removed 8 bases at V and 2 bases at J, with 13 bases between. The DNA of the CDR3 is TGTGCCAGCGGGGACCGGGGGACTGGAAACACCATATATTTT. This sequence encodes CASGDRGTGNTIYF.